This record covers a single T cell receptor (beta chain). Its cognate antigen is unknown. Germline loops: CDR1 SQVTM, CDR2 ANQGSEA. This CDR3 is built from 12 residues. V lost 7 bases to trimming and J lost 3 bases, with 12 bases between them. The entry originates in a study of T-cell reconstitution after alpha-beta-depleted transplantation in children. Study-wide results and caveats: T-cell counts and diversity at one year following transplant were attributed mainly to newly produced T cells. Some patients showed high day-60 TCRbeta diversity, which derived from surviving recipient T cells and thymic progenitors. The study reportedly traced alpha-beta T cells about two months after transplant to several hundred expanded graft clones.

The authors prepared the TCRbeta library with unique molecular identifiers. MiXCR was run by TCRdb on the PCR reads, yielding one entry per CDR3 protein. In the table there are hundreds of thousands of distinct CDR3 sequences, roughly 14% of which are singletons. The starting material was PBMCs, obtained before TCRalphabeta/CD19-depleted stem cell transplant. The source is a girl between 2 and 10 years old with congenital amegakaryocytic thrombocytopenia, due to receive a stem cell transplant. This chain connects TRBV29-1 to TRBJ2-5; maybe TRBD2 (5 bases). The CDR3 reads CSARAVEETQYF. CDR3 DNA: TGCAGCGCCCGAGCGGTCGAAGAGACCCAGTACTTC.